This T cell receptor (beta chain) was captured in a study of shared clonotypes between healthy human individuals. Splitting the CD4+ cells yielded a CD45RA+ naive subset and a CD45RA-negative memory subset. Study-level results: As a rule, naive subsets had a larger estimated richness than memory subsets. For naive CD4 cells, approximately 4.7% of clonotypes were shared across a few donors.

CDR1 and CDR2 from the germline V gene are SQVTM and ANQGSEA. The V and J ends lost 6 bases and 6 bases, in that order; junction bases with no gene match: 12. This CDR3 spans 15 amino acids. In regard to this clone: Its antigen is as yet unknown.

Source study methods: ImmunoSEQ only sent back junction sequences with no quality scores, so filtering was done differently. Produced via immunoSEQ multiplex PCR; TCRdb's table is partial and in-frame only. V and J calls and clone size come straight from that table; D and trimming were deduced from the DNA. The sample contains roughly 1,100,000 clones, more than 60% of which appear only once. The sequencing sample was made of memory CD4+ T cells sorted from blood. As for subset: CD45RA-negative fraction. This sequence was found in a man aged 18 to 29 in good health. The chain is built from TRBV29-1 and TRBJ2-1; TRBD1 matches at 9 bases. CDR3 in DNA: TGCAGCGTAGGGACAGGGCGGAATAAGCGCAATGAGCAGTTCTTC. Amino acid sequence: CSVGTGRNKRNEQFF.